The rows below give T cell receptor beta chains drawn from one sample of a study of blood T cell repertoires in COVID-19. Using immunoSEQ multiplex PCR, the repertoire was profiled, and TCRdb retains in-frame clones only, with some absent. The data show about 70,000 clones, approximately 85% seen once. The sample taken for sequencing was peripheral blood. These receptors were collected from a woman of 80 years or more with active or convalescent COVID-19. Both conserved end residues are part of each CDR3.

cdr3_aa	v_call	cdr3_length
CASSPQKGGTEAFF	TRBV18	14
CASSQTGGSNQPQHF	TRBV19	15
CASSRTGYEQYF	TRBV12-3/TRBV12-4	12
CASSSTGQGYTF	TRBV5-1	12
CASSRGDIHTDTQYF	TRBV27	15
CASSRRTDNEQFF	TRBV2	13
CASSYSNQGSDTQYF	TRBV6-5	15
CATSPQTGGPHTQYF	TRBV19	15
CASSSVGSPSQETQYF	TRBV7-9	16
CASSFNGGVEQYF	TRBV12-3/TRBV12-4	13
CASSLGQIYGYTF	TRBV11-2	13
CASEGGSGNEQFF	TRBV12-5	13
CASSSILDTEAFF	TRBV5-5	13
CASSPRGRLISYEQYF	TRBV3-1/TRBV3-2	16
CASSLTGAGNTIYF	TRBV5-6	14
CASSYGLGRSYTEAFF	TRBV6-5	16
CASSLGGQQYF	TRBV5-8	11